These T cell receptor beta chains were read from a single sample in a study of shared clonotypes between healthy human individuals. Sequencing used immunoSEQ multiplex PCR; TCRdb keeps in-frame clones, though not all of them. The sample has approximately 2.5 million clones, approximately 90% seen once. Sequenced sample: naive CD4+ T cells sorted from blood. Receptor source: a man aged 18 to 29 in good health. CDR3s include the opening cysteine and the closing phenylalanine or tryptophan. Each record gives: V gene, clone size, J gene, D gene, CDR3 DNA, CDR3 protein. A D gene is named only where the DNA matches it firmly. The size of a clone is reported for some rows only, either as once, few or many, or as a class for expanded clones.

V: TRBV5-6
size: once
J: TRBJ2-3
D: .
DNA: TGTGCCAGCAGCGGAGATGCAGATACGCAGTATTTT
CDR3: CASSGDADTQYF

V: TRBV10-3
size: .
J: TRBJ2-1
D: .
DNA: TGTGCCATCAGTTCCGAACGAGACAATGAGCAGTTCTTC
CDR3: CAISSERDNEQFF

V: TRBV6-5
size: .
J: TRBJ2-7
D: .
DNA: TGTGCCAGCAGGCCCGGCGGAGCCTACGAGCAGTACTTC
CDR3: CASRPGGAYEQYF

V: TRBV7-2
size: .
J: TRBJ1-1
D: TRBD1
DNA: TGTGCCAGCAGCTTACGACAGGGGTTGAACACTGAAGCTTTCTTT
CDR3: CASSLRQGLNTEAFF

V: TRBV9
size: once
J: TRBJ2-7
D: .
DNA: TGTGCCAGCAGCGTAGAATTGGGGTCCTACGAGCAGTACTTC
CDR3: CASSVELGSYEQYF

V: TRBV9
size: .
J: TRBJ2-2
D: .
DNA: TGTGCCAGCAGCGTAGAATTGGGGGGCCCCCAGGCGAACACCGGGGAGCTGTTTTTT
CDR3: CASSVELGGPQANTGELFF

V: TRBV4-1
size: .
J: TRBJ1-5
D: TRBD1
DNA: TGCGCCAGCAGCCAAGTGGGACAGTCCGATCAGCCCCAGCATTTT
CDR3: CASSQVGQSDQPQHF

V: TRBV5-4
size: .
J: TRBJ2-6
D: TRBD2
DNA: TGTGCCAGCAGCCCGGGGGGGGACACCGGCTCTGGGGCCAACGTCCTGACTTTC
CDR3: CASSPGGDTGSGANVLTF

V: TRBV5-4
size: .
J: TRBJ2-7
D: .
DNA: TGTGCCAGCAGCCTCAGCGGGACATCTGACGAGCAGTACTTC
CDR3: CASSLSGTSDEQYF

V: TRBV6-5
size: .
J: TRBJ2-1
D: .
DNA: TGTGCCAGCAGTTACTCGGTGTCAAGGGTTGAGCAGTTCTTC
CDR3: CASSYSVSRVEQFF

V: TRBV6-6
size: .
J: TRBJ1-4
D: .
DNA: TGTGCCAGCAGTCTGACGTCGTTTGCAACTAATGAAAAACTGTTTTTT
CDR3: CASSLTSFATNEKLFF

V: TRBV10-3
size: .
J: TRBJ2-3
D: TRBD2
DNA: TGTGCCATCAGTGAAACTGGCGGGAGGGACACAGATACGCAGTATTTT
CDR3: CAISETGGRDTDTQYF

V: TRBV18
size: .
J: TRBJ1-2
D: TRBD1
DNA: TGTGCCAGCTCACCCGGGACAGGGACTAACTATGGCTACACCTTC
CDR3: CASSPGTGTNYGYTF

V: TRBV7-2
size: .
J: TRBJ2-7
D: .
DNA: TGTGCCAGCAGCCCGTCCCGGACCTCCTACGAGCAGTACTTC
CDR3: CASSPSRTSYEQYF

V: TRBV19
size: .
J: TRBJ2-2
D: .
DNA: TGTGCCAGTAGTCCCCGGGGCAGGGTCGGCGGGGAGCTGTTTTTT
CDR3: CASSPRGRVGGELFF

V: TRBV6-5
size: .
J: TRBJ2-5
D: TRBD2
DNA: TGTGCCAGCAGTCCGACTAGCGGGGGGGAGACCCAGTACTTC
CDR3: CASSPTSGGETQYF

V: TRBV6-6
size: .
J: TRBJ1-4
D: .
DNA: TGTGCCAGCAGGGCAGGGTCAACTAATGAAAAACTGTTTTTT
CDR3: CASRAGSTNEKLFF

V: TRBV6-1
size: .
J: TRBJ2-7
D: TRBD1
DNA: TGTGCCAGCAGGTCACCGGGACAGGGATCCTACGAGCAGTACTTC
CDR3: CASRSPGQGSYEQYF

V: TRBV5-4
size: .
J: TRBJ1-1
D: .
DNA: TGTGCCAGCAGCCAAGGACAGATGAACACTGAAGCTTTCTTT
CDR3: CASSQGQMNTEAFF

V: TRBV7-8
size: .
J: TRBJ1-5
D: .
DNA: TGTGCCAGCGGGACTGGTCACCAGCCCCAGCATTTT
CDR3: CASGTGHQPQHF

V: TRBV2
size: once
J: TRBJ2-7
D: TRBD1
DNA: TGTGCCAGCAGTCCTTCCGGGACAGGAGCCTACGAGCAGTACTTC
CDR3: CASSPSGTGAYEQYF

V: TRBV9
size: .
J: TRBJ2-1
D: TRBD2
DNA: TGTGCCAGCAGCGTATCTAGCGGGAACCGAGCAGGTGAGCAGTTCTTC
CDR3: CASSVSSGNRAGEQFF

V: TRBV4-3
size: .
J: TRBJ2-1
D: .
DNA: TGCGCCAGCAGCCCGATGGTAGCGACTGGGGACAATGAGCAGTTCTTC
CDR3: CASSPMVATGDNEQFF

V: TRBV6-6
size: .
J: TRBJ1-2
D: TRBD1
DNA: TGTGCCAGCAGTTACTCAGGGACAGGGGGCTATGGCTACACCTTC
CDR3: CASSYSGTGGYGYTF

V: TRBV29-1
size: .
J: TRBJ2-3
D: .
DNA: TGCAGCGCCGGACAGGATACGCAGTATTTT
CDR3: CSAGQDTQYF

V: TRBV4-2
size: .
J: TRBJ1-3
D: .
DNA: TGTGCCAGCAGCCAAGATCCTATTCAGGGCTACTCTGGAAACACCATATATTTT
CDR3: CASSQDPIQGYSGNTIYF